The T cell receptor beta chain described here comes from a study of cytomegalovirus exposure and HLA in healthy donors. Study observations and caveats: According to an earlier analysis, most TCR beta V segments yielded productive rearrangements about 90% or about 30% of the time. Being indistinguishable, some V segments were excluded, TRBV6-2 and TRBV6-3 among them.

As regards this clone: Its matching antigen is unknown.

This CDR3 spans 16 amino acids. From germline, CDR1 is SGHRS and CDR2 YFSETQ. Trimming at V came to 0 bases and at J to 7 bases, leaving 10 bases not matched to a gene. The study ran its PCR with 60 Vbeta and 13 Jbeta primers. This table comes from immunoSEQ multiplex PCR, and its TCRdb copy is limited to in-frame clones, with some not included. In total, the table holds tens of thousands of clones. The sequence derives from a girl aged 10-17 years in good health and CMV-seropositive. The sequencing sample was made of PBMCs. The V and J genes are TRBV5-1 and TRBJ1-2; 9 nucleotides match TRBD1. The CDR3 is CASSLVGGTGIGGYTF. The CDR3 DNA sequence: TGCGCCAGCAGCTTGGTGGGGGGGACAGGGATCGGTGGCTACACCTTC.